The T cell receptor (beta chain) under discussion was sequenced for a study of blood T cell repertoires in COVID-19. Study-wide background: The analysed material was cDNA or gDNA that came from T cells, B-cell-depleted T cells, or PBMCs.

Per the authors' pipeline: Reference gene primer amplification gave nucleated cell count estimates. The table came from immunoSEQ multiplex PCR; TCRdb's copy has only in-frame clones and leaves some out. V and J calls and clone size are as listed in that table; D and trimming were resolved from the DNA. This table has 300,000 to 400,000 clones, about 88% appearing once. Trimming at V came to 3 bases and at J to 9 bases, leaving 3 bases not matched to a gene. The CDR3 consists of 14 residues. CDR1 and CDR2 from the germline V gene are KGHSH and LQKENI. This chain joins TRBV18 and TRBJ1-6; TRBD1 aligns across 9 bases. The specimen was peripheral blood. This clonotype originated in a woman between 65 and 79 years old with COVID-19, enrolled during active disease. CDR3 bases: TGTGCCAGCTCACCGGACAGGGGACGTTCACCCCTCCACTTT. This translates into CASSPDRGRSPLHF. The variable domain in full, completed from reference TRBV18 and TRBJ1-6, reads NAGVMQNPRHLVRRRGQEARLRCSPMKGHSHVYWYRQLPEEGLKFMVYLQKENIIDESGMPKERFSAEFPKEGPSILRIQQVVRGDSAAYFCASSPDRGRSPLHFGNGTRLTVT.